The 28 T cell receptor beta chains listed next were all sequenced from one sample in a study of blood T cell repertoires in COVID-19. Sequenced by immunoSEQ multiplex PCR; TCRdb stores in-frame clones only, minus some. The sample holds roughly 150,000 clones, around four fifths seen once. Sequencing was carried out using PBMCs or T cells enriched from blood (not recorded which). The receptors originated from a man aged 50 to 60 who had recovered from COVID-19.

The chain has TRBV6-5 and TRBJ1-2; maybe TRBD1 (6 bases). V was clipped by 5 bases and J by 2 bases, with 9 bases between them. Germline V gene data show CDR1 as MNHEY and CDR2 as SVGAGI. CDR3 length: 13 residues. CDR3 DNA: TGTGCCAGCAGTCGGGGGGCGAACTATGGCTACACCTTC. Protein sequence: CASSRGANYGYTF.

The chain carries TRBV18 and TRBJ2-5; TRBD2 agrees at 7 bases. The CDR3 has 13 amino acids. The V and J ends lost 2 bases and 4 bases, in that order; junction bases with no gene match: 1. The V gene's germline CDR1 is KGHSH and CDR2 LQKENI. This chain's CDR3 is CASSPGGGETQYF. The DNA for the CDR3 is TGTGCCAGCTCACCAGGCGGGGGAGAGACCCAGTACTTC. Complete variable domain (other parts from reference TRBV18 and TRBJ2-5): NAGVMQNPRHLVRRRGQEARLRCSPMKGHSHVYWYRQLPEEGLKFMVYLQKENIIDESGMPKERFSAEFPKEGPSILRIQQVVRGDSAAYFCASSPGGGETQYFGPGTRLLVL.

The chain links TRBV5-4 to TRBJ2-3, with TRBD2 identical over 12 bases. CDR1 is SGHNT and CDR2 is YYREEE in the germline V gene (reference sequence). J gave up 5 bases and V 5 bases, and 0 bases lay outside the gene matches. The CDR3 contains 13 residues. The CDR3 is CASRLAGGDTQYF. In DNA form, the CDR3 reads TGTGCCAGCAGACTAGCGGGGGGAGATACGCAGTATTTT.

The sample holds one count of this clone. V and J are TRBV29-1 and TRBJ2-5, with D hard to call. CDR1 is SQVTM, CDR2 ANQGSEA, per germline. CDR3 size: 12 residues. V was clipped by 1 base and J by 5 bases, with 8 bases between them. The DNA of the CDR3 is TGCAGCGTTGAAGCGCTGGGCGAGACCCAGTACTTC. Protein: CSVEALGETQYF.

The chain has TRBV7-9 and TRBJ1-1; 9 bases map to TRBD1. This CDR3 has 13 amino acids. Germline lookup yields CDR1 SEHNR and CDR2 FQNEAQ (reference sequence). After removal of 3 bases from V and 11 bases from J, the junction contained 7 bases not matched to a gene. Written as DNA, the CDR3 is TGTGCCAGCAGCTTCTTAACAGGGGGCCGTGCTTTCTTT. Translated, it gives CASSFLTGGRAFF.

This rearrangement joins TRBV23-1 to TRBJ2-1; TRBD2 might be the D (5 bases). TRBV23-1 is marked as an open reading frame, function uncertain. Trimming stripped 4 bases from V and 2 bases from J, with 12 bases between. This CDR3 has 15 residues. This CDR3 is CASSLLVTAYNEQFF. In nucleotides, the CDR3 is TGCGCCAGCAGTCTACTAGTCACCGCCTACAATGAGCAGTTCTTC.

This chain uses TRBV5-1 with TRBJ1-2; D is undetermined. CDR1 is SGHRS and CDR2 is YFSETQ in the germline V gene. Trimming removed 4 bases at V and 3 bases at J, with 25 bases between. CDR3 size: 18 residues. Here the CDR3 reads CASSAAGYSGSYYYGYTF. DNA for the CDR3: TGCGCCAGCAGCGCAGCGGGATATTCTGGGTCCTATTACTATGGCTACACCTTC.

This chain links TRBV12-5 with TRBJ2-5; 9 nucleotides match TRBD1. This CDR3 is 14 amino acids long. Germline V CDR1 and CDR2: LGHNT, FRNRAP. With V trimmed by 2 bases and J by 6 bases, 4 bases remained unmatched. CDR3 coding DNA: TGTGCTAGTGGTTTGCTACAGGGGGCGAAGACCCAGTACTTC. Amino acid sequence: CASGLLQGAKTQYF.

The rearrangement joins TRBV13 to TRBJ2-7, with 8 bases identical to TRBD1. This CDR3 spans 17 amino acids. V was pared by 0 bases and J by 7 bases, with 14 bases of the junction left unmatched. From germline, CDR1 is PRHDT and CDR2 FYEKMQ (reference sequence). As DNA, the CDR3 is TGTGCCAGCAGCTTAGGGGGACAGGAGACTAACCTTGGGGAGCAGTACTTC. Translated: CASSLGGQETNLGEQYF.

This clone was counted only a few times. The rearrangement links TRBV3-1 (or the pseudogene TRBV3-2) to TRBJ1-6, with 10 bases identical to TRBD1. V lost 1 base to trimming and J lost 10 bases; unmatched junction nucleotides: 7. CDR3 length equals 16 residues. The germline gives CDR1 LGHDT, CDR2 YNNKEL (reference sequence). CDR3 residues: CASSQVRRTGGSPLHF. The CDR3 DNA follows: TGTGCCAGCAGCCAAGTTCGACGGACAGGGGGGTCACCCCTCCACTTT.

The chain carries TRBV5-4 and TRBJ2-5; D is perhaps TRBD1 (5 bases). Looked up from germline, CDR1 is SGHNT and CDR2 is YYREEE (reference sequence). The CDR3 is made up of 14 amino acids. V lost 4 bases and J lost 5, with 15 bases in between. The CDR3 nucleotides read TGTGCCAGCAGCCCCCGGTGGGGCTTCGAGACCCAGTACTTC. This encodes CASSPRWGFETQYF.

The V call is TRBV4-1, the J call TRBJ1-2; the match to TRBD1 covers 8 bases. Trimming removed 0 bases from V and 5 bases from J; junction bases left unmatched: 8. CDR1 and CDR2 from the germline V gene are MGHRA and YSYEKL. The CDR3 has 16 amino acids. The CDR3 region has the DNA TGCGCCAGCAGCCAAGACAGGGGGCGTTTACCATATGGCTACACCTTC. Amino acid sequence: CASSQDRGRLPYGYTF.

The rearrangement links TRBV29-1 to TRBJ2-7, with D tentatively TRBD1 (5 bases). The CDR3 runs to 13 residues. The germline V and J ends were trimmed by 3 bases and 5 bases, with 14 bases remaining between them. The V gene's germline CDR1 is SQVTM and CDR2 ANQGSEA. The DNA of the CDR3 is TGCAGCGTTGAGGGCAGGGTAGACCACGAGCAGTACTTC. Translation: CSVEGRVDHEQYF.

This chain connects TRBV16 to TRBJ2-6, with TRBD1 matching over 7 bases. CDR3 length: 16 residues. J lost 2 bases, V lost 1 base, and 2 bases had no gene match. Germline V gives CDR1 KGHSY, CDR2 FQNENV. The CDR3, as DNA: TGTGCCAGCAGCCAATTTACAGGGGCTGGGGCCAACGTCCTGACTTTC. Protein sequence: CASSQFTGAGANVLTF.

This clone came up once. The CDR3 reads CASSQDPSQGFGYTF. CDR3 in DNA: TGCGCCAGCAGCCAAGACCCAAGCCAGGGGTTTGGCTACACCTTC. The chain has TRBV4-1 and TRBJ1-2; the D gene is possibly TRBD1 (6 bases). V lost 0 bases and J lost 7, with 15 bases in between. Germline lookup yields CDR1 MGHRA and CDR2 YSYEKL. This CDR3 region has 15 residues.

This chain connects TRBV11-3 to TRBJ1-1, with 8 positions matching TRBD1. Germline lookup yields CDR1 SGHNT and CDR2 YENEEA. The CDR3 is 14 amino acids. The junction had 6 bases not matched to a gene; V was cut back by 5 bases and J by 4 bases. In DNA form, the CDR3 reads TGTGCCAGCAGCCGACAGGGGCAATCCACTGAAGCTTTCTTT. Its protein is CASSRQGQSTEAFF.

The V call is TRBV7-9, the J call TRBJ1-1; 10 bases align to TRBD1. This CDR3 contains 15 residues. The junction had 8 bases not matched to a gene; V was cut back by 5 bases and J by 5 bases. CDR1 is SEHNR and CDR2 is FQNEAQ in the germline V gene (reference sequence). CDR3 loop: CASSHGQGGRTEAFF. The CDR3 nucleotides read TGTGCCAGCAGCCACGGACAGGGGGGAAGGACTGAAGCTTTCTTT.

This chain joins TRBV27 and TRBJ1-6; 8 bases fit TRBD1. With 3 bases clipped from V and 7 bases from J, the junction kept 11 bases outside the gene matches. The CDR3 totals 17 residues. CDR1 is MNHEY, CDR2 SMNVEV, per germline (reference sequence). CDR3 sequence reads: CASSFQRQGPRNSPLHF. In nucleotides, the CDR3 is TGTGCCAGCAGTTTCCAAAGACAGGGGCCGAGAAATTCACCCCTCCACTTT.

V is TRBV5-5 and J is TRBJ2-7; TRBD2 matches at 8 bases. This CDR3 has 14 residues. Germline CDR1 reads SGHKS; CDR2 reads YYEKEE (reference sequence). The V segment lost 5 bases and the J segment 8 bases; nucleotides outside the gene matches: 12. The CDR3 protein is CASSLVSGGRQQYF. Written as DNA, the CDR3 is TGTGCCAGCAGTCTGGTCAGCGGGGGCCGGCAGCAGTACTTC.

The V gene is TRBV30, the J gene TRBJ2-3; tentative D call: TRBD1 (6 bases). V lost 6 bases and J 0 bases, leaving 10 bases between the germline ends. From germline, CDR1 is GTSNPN and CDR2 SVGIG (reference sequence). The CDR3 loop spans 13 amino acids. CDR3 coding DNA: TGTGCCTGTTGGCAGGGGAGCACAGATACGCAGTATTTT. The encoded protein is CACWQGSTDTQYF.

V usage is TRBV5-6 and J usage is TRBJ1-1; D unresolved. Trimming left V 5 bases short and J 7 bases short, with 9 bases between. Germline lookup yields CDR1 SGHDT and CDR2 YYEEEE. This CDR3 comprises 11 residues. In nucleotides, the CDR3 is TGTGCCAGCAGGGGCCGGGGTGAAGCTTTCTTT. This gives the protein CASRGRGEAFF.

The rearrangement joins TRBV19 to TRBJ2-5; 11 bases fit TRBD1. J gave up 7 bases and V 5 bases, and 9 bases lay outside the gene matches. CDR3 size: 15 residues. Germline lookup yields CDR1 LNHDA and CDR2 SQIVND (reference sequence). The CDR3 nucleotides read TGTGCCAGTAGTGTCGGGACAGGGGGTCGTGGGACCCAGTACTTC. It specifies CASSVGTGGRGTQYF.

The chain recombines TRBV7-2 with TRBJ2-1; TRBD2 aligns across 8 bases. The germline CDR1 and CDR2 sequences are SGHTA and FQGNSA. The ends lost 4 bases at V and 5 bases at J; junction bases unmatched: 13. This CDR3 has 17 amino acids. In nucleotides, the CDR3 is TGTGCCAGCAGCTCTTGGGAGCAACTAGCGGTTCACAATGAGCAGTTCTTC. Its protein product is CASSSWEQLAVHNEQFF.

J is TRBJ1-3 and V is TRBV4-1; D gene ambiguous. This CDR3 is 20 amino acids long. Germline assignment: CDR1 MGHRA and CDR2 YSYEKL. Trimming pared 0 bases from V and 0 bases from J, leaving 21 bases between. CDR3 residues: CASSQDRAREVLPSGNTIYF. In DNA form, the CDR3 reads TGCGCCAGCAGCCAAGATCGGGCGAGGGAAGTCCTTCCCTCTGGAAACACCATATATTTT.

A single count supports this clone. The rearrangement links TRBV6-5 to TRBJ1-6; 9 nucleotides align to TRBD1. The J segment lost 7 bases and the V segment lost 4 bases, leaving 5 bases of the junction unmatched. Germline V CDR1 and CDR2: MNHEY, SVGAGI. This CDR3 comprises 15 residues. The CDR3 loop is CASSFTGGRNSPLHF. The CDR3 DNA reads as TGTGCCAGCAGTTTCACAGGGGGCCGGAATTCACCCCTCCACTTT.

The rearrangement uses TRBV6-4 and TRBJ1-5; TRBD1 aligns across 8 bases. The CDR3 extends over 15 amino acids. Germline V gene lookup returns CDR1 MRHNA and CDR2 SNTAGT. V was pared by 9 bases and J by 5 bases, with 12 bases of the junction left unmatched. CDR3 amino acids: CARSRGQGGHQPQHF. CDR3 sequence (DNA): TGTGCCAGATCCCGCGGACAGGGAGGGCATCAGCCCCAGCATTTT.

This clone was observed a single time. V gene TRBV3-1 (or the pseudogene TRBV3-2) combines with J gene TRBJ1-1; 7 bases line up with TRBD1. Germline CDR1 is LGHDT and CDR2 is YNNKEL (reference sequence). The J segment lost 1 base and the V segment lost 6 bases, leaving 8 bases of the junction unmatched. This CDR3 comprises 15 residues. The CDR3 sequence: CASSSTGAGNTEAFF. In nucleotides, the CDR3 is TGTGCCAGCAGTTCAACAGGGGCCGGGAACACTGAAGCTTTCTTT.

The chain has TRBV18 and TRBJ2-2, with TRBD2 matching 14 bases. The V and J ends lost 3 bases and 5 bases, in that order; junction bases with no gene match: 8. The CDR3 is 18 amino acids. Germline lookup yields CDR1 KGHSH and CDR2 LQKENI. The CDR3 sequence is CASSPLGLAGGSTGELFF. The CDR3 DNA is TGTGCCAGCTCACCCCTCGGACTAGCGGGGGGTTCAACCGGGGAGCTGTTTTTT. Full variable domain (outside the CDR3, taken from reference TRBV18 and TRBJ2-2): NAGVMQNPRHLVRRRGQEARLRCSPMKGHSHVYWYRQLPEEGLKFMVYLQKENIIDESGMPKERFSAEFPKEGPSILRIQQVVRGDSAAYFCASSPLGLAGGSTGELFFGEGSRLTVL.